Listed below are T cell receptor beta chains from one sample, sequenced in a study of blood T cell repertoires in COVID-19. Some clones are missing from TCRdb's copy, which holds only in-frame ones; the method was immunoSEQ multiplex PCR. Of roughly 140,000 clones in the sample, approximately 82% were seen once. What was sequenced was peripheral blood. These receptors were collected from a woman aged 45-59 years with acute or convalescent COVID-19. CDR3s include the opening cysteine and the closing phenylalanine or tryptophan.

TRBV28,TRBJ2-1,CASGGQGYEQFF
TRBV29-1,TRBJ2-3,CSVNYPTGSSSTDTQYF
TRBV5-5,TRBJ1-6,CASSYWWQGGNSPLHF
TRBV2,TRBJ2-1,CASTYSVANEQFF
TRBV7-2,TRBJ2-1,CASSLMIAGGGNEQFF
TRBV28,TRBJ2-7,CASSLRHPKDEQYF
TRBV30,TRBJ1-5,CACHSGTELYSNQPQHF
TRBV3-1/TRBV3-2,TRBJ2-7,CASSQDFPMVYEQYF
TRBV6-5,TRBJ1-1,CASSYGGKTEAFF
TRBV9,TRBJ2-5,CASSPRLAGARKTQYF
TRBV6-5,TRBJ2-3,CASSSLAPGDTQYF
TRBV19,TRBJ2-1,CASSIVTYNEQFF
TRBV6-5,TRBJ1-2,CASRDGTVANYGYTF
TRBV4-3,TRBJ2-1,CASSQATPGQRLF
TRBV18,TRBJ2-5,CASSLRDVTKETQYF
TRBV5-1,TRBJ2-3,CASSPVEDRGVDTQYF
TRBV7-8,TRBJ2-5,CASSFGMDFQETQYF
TRBV7-8,TRBJ1-2,CASSSWDRLNYGYTF
TRBV19,TRBJ1-2,CASSILAGGLFDYGYTF
TRBV10-1,TRBJ2-7,CASVSLAGVCEQYF
TRBV5-1,TRBJ2-1,CASSLGLALDEQFF
TRBV5-1,TRBJ2-5,CASSSRGDRQETQYF
TRBV10-3,TRBJ2-5,CAISEPGHRSQETQYF
TRBV30,TRBJ2-1,CACSGLAGYYNEQFF
TRBV19,TRBJ1-1,CASSFGRGNTEAFF
TRBV9,TRBJ1-6,CASSDKGAGNSPLHF
TRBV6-5,TRBJ1-1,CASSYDRNTEAFF